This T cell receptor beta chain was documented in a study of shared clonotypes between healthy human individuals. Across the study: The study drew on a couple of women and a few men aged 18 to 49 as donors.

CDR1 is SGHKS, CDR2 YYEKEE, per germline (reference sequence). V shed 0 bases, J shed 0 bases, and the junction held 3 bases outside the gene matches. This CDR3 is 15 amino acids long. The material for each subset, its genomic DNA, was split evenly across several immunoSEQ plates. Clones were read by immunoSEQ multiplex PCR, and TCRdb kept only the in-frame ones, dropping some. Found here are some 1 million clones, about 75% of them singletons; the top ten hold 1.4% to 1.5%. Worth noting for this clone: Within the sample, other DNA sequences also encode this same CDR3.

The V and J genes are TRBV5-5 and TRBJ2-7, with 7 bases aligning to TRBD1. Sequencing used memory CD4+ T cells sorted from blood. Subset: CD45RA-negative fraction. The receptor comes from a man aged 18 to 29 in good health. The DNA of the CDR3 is TGTGCCAGCAGCTTGGCCGGGACAGCCTCCTACGAGCAGTACTTC. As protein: CASSLAGTASYEQYF.